This paragraph reports one T cell receptor (beta chain). Sequence at one end of the junction differs from germline and may be a read error. The CDR3 is 15 residues long. Germline V gene lookup returns CDR1 SGDLS and CDR2 YYNGEE. The sample belongs to a study of shared clonotypes between healthy human individuals. The repertoire was sequenced with immunoSEQ multiplex PCR; TCRdb's copy has only in-frame clones and lacks some. The data hold over 2 million clones, with around 92% observed a single time. The chain joins TRBV9 to TRBJ2-7; D is undetermined. The sequence came from a man younger than 30 in good health. Some clones in this sample may be carry-over from other donors' samples. The material sequenced was naive CD4+ T cells from PBMCs. The subset denotes: CD45RA+ positively selected. CDR3 sequence: CASSVVGNGFEYGHF. The CDR3 region has the DNA TGTGCCAGCAGCGTAGTTGGGAATGGTTTTGAGTACGGGCACTTC. The variable domain in full, completed from reference TRBV9 and TRBJ2-7, reads DSGVTQTPKHLITATGQRVTLRCSPRSGDLSVYWYQQSLDQGLQFLIQYYNGEERAKGNILERFSAQQFPDLHSELNLSSLELGDSALYFCASSVVGNGFEYGHFGPGTRLTVT.